The 22 T cell receptor beta chains below all came from one sample that was sequenced in a study of OX40 agonist ivuxolimab in advanced cancers. Using immunoSEQ multiplex PCR, the repertoire was profiled, and TCRdb retains in-frame clones only, with some absent. This sample carries some 94,000 clones, under 95% of them seen once, and the ten largest clones take 0.7% to 1%. The input for sequencing was CD4+ or CD8+ T cells sorted from blood, taken in a trial of the OX40 agonist ivuxolimab. These receptors were collected from an adult with an advanced solid tumor such as melanoma, head and neck, liver or kidney cancer.

The chain recombines TRBV9 with TRBJ2-7; 14 bases align to TRBD2. The CDR3 sequence is 15 residues long. Trimming took 0 bases from V and 5 from J; bases not matched to a gene: 1. The germline gives CDR1 SGDLS, CDR2 YYNGEE. As DNA, the CDR3 is TGTGCCAGCAGCGTAGGGGGACTAGCGGGAGACGAGCAGTACTTC. Protein sequence: CASSVGGLAGDEQYF.

The chain joins TRBV12-5 to TRBJ2-7; D may be TRBD2 (6 bases). CDR1 and CDR2 from the germline V gene are LGHNT and FRNRAP. Trimming removed 2 bases at V and 6 bases at J, with 11 bases between. The CDR3 is 13 residues long. The CDR3 coding sequence is TGTGCTAGTGGTTTGCTTGGAGGGCGCGAGCAGTACTTC. This translates into CASGLLGGREQYF.

The chain recombines TRBV6-6 with TRBJ2-3; D call uncertain. The V gene lost 7 bases and the J gene lost 0 bases, with 17 bases spanning the gap. CDR3 length: 16 residues. Germline CDR1 and CDR2: MNHNY and SVGAGI (reference sequence). CDR3 bases: TGTGCCAGCATCTTGAACCGGGCACGAAGCACAGATACGCAGTATTTT. This gives the protein CASILNRARSTDTQYF.

V usage is TRBV10-3 and J usage is TRBJ2-1; the D gene is possibly TRBD2 (6 bases). The CDR3 has 17 residues. Trimming left V 7 bases short and J 0 bases short, with 19 bases between. Germline loops: CDR1 ENHRY, CDR2 SYGVKD. CDR3 region: CAITRVAVPRSYNEQFF. For the CDR3, the DNA is TGTGCCATCACCCGGGTAGCGGTACCACGCTCCTACAATGAGCAGTTCTTC.

J is TRBJ1-1 and V is TRBV7-6; the D is unclear. The V end lost 5 bases, the J end lost 3 bases, and 10 bases lay between the germline ends. Looked up from germline, CDR1 is SGHVS and CDR2 is FNYEAQ. The CDR3 is 13 amino acids. The CDR3 DNA sequence: TGTGCCAGCAGCCTATTCGAAGACACTGAAGCTTTCTTT. Amino acid sequence: CASSLFEDTEAFF.

This chain joins TRBV7-9 and TRBJ2-1; D gene uncertain. The ends were cut back, 5 bases at V and 7 bases at J, with 6 bases in the middle. The CDR3 totals 11 residues. The germline V gene encodes CDR1 SEHNR and CDR2 FQNEAQ (reference sequence). The CDR3: CASSPSNEQFF. CDR3 DNA sequence: TGTGCCAGCAGCCCTTCGAATGAGCAGTTCTTC.

Concerning this clone: Other DNA sequences within the sample encode an identical CDR3. CDR3 sequence reads: CASSLGPYTDTQYF. The CDR3 DNA reads as TGTGCCAGCAGCCTAGGGCCATACACAGATACGCAGTATTTT. The chain couples TRBV5-4 to TRBJ2-3; D gene ambiguous. Looked up from germline, CDR1 is SGHNT and CDR2 is YYREEE (reference sequence). Trimming pared 4 bases from V and 2 bases from J, leaving 11 bases between. There are 14 residues in the CDR3.

The rearrangement joins TRBV25-1 to TRBJ1-3; a weak D match, TRBD1 (5 bases). Germline assignment: CDR1 MGHDK and CDR2 SYGVNS. The length of the CDR3 is 16 residues. Trimming left V 8 bases short and J 5 bases short, with 22 bases between. The CDR3: CASATRTGPGRNTIYF. The CDR3 bases are TGTGCCAGCGCTACCCGGACGGGACCCGGGCGAAACACCATATATTTT.

The table lists this clone with a few counts. The chain joins TRBV2 to TRBJ1-5; D is ambiguous. Deletions cut 5 bases from V and 0 bases from J, with 8 bases between. Germline values: CDR1 SNHLY, CDR2 FYNNEI. This CDR3 has 14 residues. CDR3: CASSTDGSNQPQHF. CDR3 DNA: TGTGCCAGCAGTACCGACGGTAGCAATCAGCCCCAGCATTTT.

A single count supports this clone. This chain joins TRBV7-3 and TRBJ2-3, with 10 bases lining up with TRBD2. CDR1 is SGHTA, CDR2 FQGTGA, per germline. Germline trimming cut 6 bases from V and 7 bases from J; bases unmatched to any gene: 10. CDR3 length equals 15 residues. The DNA for the CDR3 is TGTGCCAGCAGTCGCATAGCGGGAGGTCGAAATACGCAGTATTTT. The encoded protein is CASSRIAGGRNTQYF.

This chain connects TRBV19 to TRBJ1-6; D is possibly TRBD1 (5 bases). CDR3 length: 13 amino acids. Trimming pared 10 bases from V and 7 bases from J, leaving 14 bases between. The germline gives CDR1 LNHDA, CDR2 SQIVND (reference sequence). The CDR3 here is CATGTRENSPLHF. In DNA, the CDR3 is TGTGCCACCGGGACCCGAGAGAATTCACCCCTCCACTTT.

This rearrangement joins TRBV18 to TRBJ1-1, with 10 bases that match TRBD1. The CDR3 spans 14 residues. V dropped 4 bases and J dropped 3; count of bases not matched to a gene: 2. Germline CDR1 KGHSH, CDR2 LQKENI. In nucleotides, the CDR3 is TGTGCCAGCTCACGACAGGGGGCGGACACTGAAGCTTTCTTT. It yields the protein CASSRQGADTEAFF.

The rearrangement joins TRBV10-3 to TRBJ2-7; TRBD1 or TRBD2 may be the D gene (5 bases each). The germline CDR1 and CDR2 sequences are ENHRY and SYGVKD. V was trimmed by 4 bases and J by 6 bases, leaving 13 bases between them. The CDR3 contains 13 residues. In DNA form, the CDR3 reads TGTGCCATCAGTGTCGCCAGGGACGGCGAGCAGTACTTC. Translating it yields CAISVARDGEQYF.

The chain joins TRBV11-3 to TRBJ1-1, with unresolved D. V dropped 5 bases and J dropped 0 bases, with 13 bases sitting between them. In germline, CDR1 is SGHNT, CDR2 YENEEA. The CDR3 runs 15 residues. CDR3 sequence reads: CASSRGYAMNTEAFF. CDR3 DNA sequence: TGTGCCAGCAGCCGGGGTTACGCCATGAACACTGAAGCTTTCTTT.

The genes are TRBV11-3 and TRBJ2-3; D ambiguous. Per germline, CDR1 SGHNT and CDR2 YENEEA. This CDR3 has 14 residues. Trimming pared 4 bases from V and 1 base from J, leaving 9 bases between. CDR3: CASSSPTGTDTQYF. CDR3 sequence (DNA): TGTGCCAGCAGCTCCCCCACAGGCACAGATACGCAGTATTTT.

In its sample, this clone was seen a few times. The CDR3 loop is CASSPGTGGEEQYF. The DNA for the CDR3 is TGTGCCAGCTCACCTGGGACAGGGGGTGAAGAGCAGTACTTC. The chain has TRBV18 and TRBJ2-7; 11 nucleotides agree with TRBD1. V dropped 3 bases and J dropped 7; count of bases not matched to a gene: 5. The CDR3 loop spans 14 amino acids. Germline assignment: CDR1 KGHSH and CDR2 LQKENI.

The chain couples TRBV28 to TRBJ1-2; no firm D call. CDR3 length: 13 residues. V lost 2 bases and J lost 4, with 8 bases in between. Germline V gene lookup returns CDR1 MDHEN and CDR2 SYDVKM. CDR3 coding DNA: TGTGCCAGCAGTTTAAATTCCCTCTATGGCTACACCTTC. This gives the protein CASSLNSLYGYTF.

Only a few counts were recorded for this clone. CDR3 DNA sequence: TGCAGCGTTGCGGGCAGCTCCTACGAGCAGTACTTC. It specifies CSVAGSSYEQYF. The rearrangement joins TRBV29-1 to TRBJ2-7; D uncertain. V lost 4 bases to trimming and J lost 0 bases, with 7 bases between them. CDR3 length equals 12 residues. Germline V CDR1 and CDR2: SQVTM, ANQGSEA.

Regarding this clone: This same CDR3 is encoded by further DNA sequences in the sample. The chain joins TRBV11-3 to TRBJ2-3, with 9 positions matching TRBD2. In germline, CDR1 is SGHNT, CDR2 YENEEA. The junction had 6 bases not matched to a gene; V was cut back by 5 bases and J by 0 bases. This CDR3 has 16 residues. The CDR3 nucleotides read TGTGCCAGCAGCAAGCGGACTAGCGAAAGCACAGATACGCAGTATTTT. Translation gives CASSKRTSESTDTQYF.

The V call is TRBV18, the J call TRBJ1-4, with D unclear. The V end lost 4 bases, the J end lost 0 bases, and 12 bases lay between the germline ends. The CDR3 consists of 16 residues. From germline, CDR1 is KGHSH and CDR2 LQKENI. This chain's CDR3 is CASSQETAATNEKLFF. The CDR3 DNA reads as TGTGCCAGCTCACAGGAGACCGCCGCAACTAATGAAAAACTGTTTTTT.

The chain couples TRBV7-2 to TRBJ2-7; a possible D gene is TRBD1 (6 bases). The V gene's germline CDR1 is SGHTA and CDR2 FQGNSA. The CDR3 sequence is 13 residues long. The V gene lost 3 bases and the J gene lost 2 bases, with 8 bases spanning the gap. CDR3 DNA: TGTGCCAGCAGCTTTAGGGGGACCTACGAGCAGTACTTC. Amino acids: CASSFRGTYEQYF.

The table lists this clone with a count of one. The chain is built from TRBV23-1 and TRBJ2-2; 14 bases agree with TRBD2. TRBV23-1 is sorted into the ORF group, with uncertain function. V was clipped by 7 bases and J by 2 bases; unmatched bases: 12. This CDR3 comprises 19 residues. The CDR3 DNA is TGCGCCAGCACTTTATCGAGGGGGACTAGCGGGAGTAACACCGGGGAGCTGTTTTTT. Protein sequence: CASTLSRGTSGSNTGELFF.